This is a list of T cell receptor beta chains from one sample in a study of shared clonotypes between healthy human individuals. TCRdb keeps only in-frame clones here, not all; method: immunoSEQ multiplex PCR. This table has approximately 980,000 clones, roughly 72% appearing once. The sample was memory CD4+ T cells sorted from blood. These receptors came from a man between 18 and 29 years old in good health. CDR3s include the opening cysteine and the closing phenylalanine or tryptophan. D genes are given only for firm matches.

j_call | v_call | d_call | cdr3_nt | cdr3_aa
TRBJ1-4 | TRBV9 | TRBD1 | TGTGCCAGCAGCGTATGGGGACAGGGTAATGAAAAACTGTTTTTT | CASSVWGQGNEKLFF
TRBJ1-2 | TRBV5-6 | NA | TGTGCCAGCAGCTCTATGGACAGCCTCTATGGCTACACCTTC | CASSSMDSLYGYTF
TRBJ2-3 | TRBV10-1 | NA | TGCGCCAGCAGTGATAGCGATGCAGGGAGAACGCAGTATTTT | CASSDSDAGRTQYF
TRBJ2-1 | TRBV7-3 | NA | TGTGCCAGCAGTTCCGGATGGGGTGAGCAGTTCTTC | CASSSGWGEQFF
TRBJ2-3 | TRBV18 | NA | TGTGCCAGCTCACGTACAGGCGGGGCTTCGGTGGATACGCAGTATTTT | CASSRTGGASVDTQYF
TRBJ2-4 | TRBV7-2 | NA | TGTGCCAGCAGCCCCGGACAGAAAAACATTCAGTACTTC | CASSPGQKNIQYF
TRBJ1-5 | TRBV4-1 | NA | TGCGCCAGCAGCCAAGATCCAGGCGATAATCAGCCCCAGCATTTT | CASSQDPGDNQPQHF
TRBJ2-4 | TRBV28 | NA | TGTGCCAGCAGTTTTGGAGGGGGGGCCAAAAACATTCAGTACTTC | CASSFGGGAKNIQYF
TRBJ2-1 | TRBV10-3 | TRBD2 | TGTGCCATCAGTGGCGGGGGGGCCTTTGAGCAGTTCTTC | CAISGGGAFEQFF
TRBJ1-2 | TRBV2 | NA | TGTGCCAGCAGTCCCCTTGGCAGAATCGCCGGCTACACCTTC | CASSPLGRIAGYTF
TRBJ2-1 | TRBV18 | NA | TGTGCCAGCTCAGCACTGGGCCCCGGGACCTACAATGAGCAGTTCTTC | CASSALGPGTYNEQFF
TRBJ1-6 | TRBV2 | NA | TGTGCCAGCCAGGACAGCGTCTATAATTCACCCCTCCACTTT | CASQDSVYNSPLHF
TRBJ1-2 | TRBV6-1 | TRBD1 | TGTGCCAGCAATTTTAACAGGGGGGAAGGCTACACCTTC | CASNFNRGEGYTF
TRBJ2-3 | TRBV5-1 | NA | TGCGCCAGCAGCCCGGAACCCTCCACAGATACGCAGTATTTT | CASSPEPSTDTQYF